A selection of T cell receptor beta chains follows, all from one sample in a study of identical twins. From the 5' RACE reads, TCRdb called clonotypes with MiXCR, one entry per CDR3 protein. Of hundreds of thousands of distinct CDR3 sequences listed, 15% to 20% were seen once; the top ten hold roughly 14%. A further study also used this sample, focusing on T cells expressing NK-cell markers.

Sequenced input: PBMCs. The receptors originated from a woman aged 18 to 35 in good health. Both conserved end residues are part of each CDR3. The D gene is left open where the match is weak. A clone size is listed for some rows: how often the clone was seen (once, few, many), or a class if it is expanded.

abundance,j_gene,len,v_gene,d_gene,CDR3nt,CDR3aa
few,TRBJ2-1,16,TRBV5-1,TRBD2,TGCGCCACCAACGCGGGTAGCGGGGGCTCCTACAATGAGCAGTTCTTC,CATNAGSGGSYNEQFF
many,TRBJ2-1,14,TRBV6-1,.,TGTGCCAGCAGTGTTCCGGGCTCCTACAATGAGCAGTTCTTC,CASSVPGSYNEQFF
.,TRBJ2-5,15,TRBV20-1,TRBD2,TGCAGTGCTAGGAGCGGGAGTTCCGAGGGGGAGACCCAGTACTTC,CSARSGSSEGETQYF
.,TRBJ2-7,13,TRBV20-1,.,TGCAGTGCTAGAAGACAGGAGCCCTACGAGCAGTACTTC,CSARRQEPYEQYF
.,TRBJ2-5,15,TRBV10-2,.,TGCGCCACCAGAACGGGACCCATGTACCAAGAGACCCAGTACTTC,CATRTGPMYQETQYF
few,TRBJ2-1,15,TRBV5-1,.,TGCGCCAGCAGCTTGGCTGGAGGGGCCCTAAATGAGCAGTTCTTC,CASSLAGGALNEQFF
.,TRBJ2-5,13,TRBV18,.,TGTGCCAGCTCACCTTACATCGAAGAGACCCAGTACTTC,CASSPYIEETQYF
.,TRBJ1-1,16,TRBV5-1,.,TGCGCCAGCAGGGCCGGAGGGTCGACAGAGAACACTGAAGCTTTCTTT,CASRAGGSTENTEAFF
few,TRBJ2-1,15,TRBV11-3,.,TGTGCCAGCAGCTCCCCCCCTAGAAAGGACAATGAGCAGTTCTTC,CASSSPPRKDNEQFF
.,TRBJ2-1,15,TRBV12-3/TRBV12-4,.,TGTGCCAGCAGTCGACATGAGGGAGGGGGGAATGAGCAGTTCTTC,CASSRHEGGGNEQFF
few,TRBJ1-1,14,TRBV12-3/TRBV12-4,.,TGTGCCAGCGGGAGACAGGCGGGTGGGACTGAAGCTTTCTTT,CASGRQAGGTEAFF
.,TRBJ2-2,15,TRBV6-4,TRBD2,TGTGCCAGCAAGGCAGAGGCTAGCGGGAGCCGGGAGCTGTTTTTT,CASKAEASGSRELFF
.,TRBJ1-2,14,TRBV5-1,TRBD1,TGCGACAGCAGCTTGGGGGGACAGGACTATGGCTACACCTTC,CDSSLGGQDYGYTF
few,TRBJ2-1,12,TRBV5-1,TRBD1,TGCGCCAGCGGAGGACAGGGCAATGAGCAGTTCTTC,CASGGQGNEQFF
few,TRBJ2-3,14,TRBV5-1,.,TGCGCCAGCAGCTTGCCCGAGAGGGTAGATACGCAGTATTTT,CASSLPERVDTQYF
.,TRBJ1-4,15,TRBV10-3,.,TGTGCCATCAGTGAGACAGGGTCAACTAATGAAAAACTGTTTTTT,CAISETGSTNEKLFF
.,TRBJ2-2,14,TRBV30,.,TGTGCCTGGGTGGGGCAACCGAACACCGGGGAGCTGTTTTTT,CAWVGQPNTGELFF
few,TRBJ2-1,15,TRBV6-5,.,TGTGCCAGCAGTTTTAGGGGCCGAGTGGGGAGGGAGCAGTTCTTC,CASSFRGRVGREQFF
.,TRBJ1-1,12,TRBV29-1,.,TGCAGCGTGGGGGTATTGGGCACTGAAGCTTTCTTT,CSVGVLGTEAFF
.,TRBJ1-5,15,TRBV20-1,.,TGCAGTGCTCCTAATGGGGTTCGGGTTAATCAGCCCCAGCATTTT,CSAPNGVRVNQPQHF
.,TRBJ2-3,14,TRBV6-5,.,TGTGCCAGCAGTTACGCGGCATATGGAGATACGCAGTATTTT,CASSYAAYGDTQYF
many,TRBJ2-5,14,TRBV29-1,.,TGCAGCGTTCTAGGGGACATCTCCGGAGAGACCCAGTACTTC,CSVLGDISGETQYF
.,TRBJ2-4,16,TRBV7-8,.,TGTGCCAGCAGCGCAGCCCCCCCAGGGCCCAGCGGCATTCAGTACTTC,CASSAAPPGPSGIQYF
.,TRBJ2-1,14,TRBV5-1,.,TGCGCCAGCAGCCCATGGGCCTCCAACAATGAGCAGTTCTTC,CASSPWASNNEQFF
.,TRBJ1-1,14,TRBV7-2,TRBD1,TGTGTCAGCAGCTTAACAGGGGGGAGGGTTGAAGCTTTCTTT,CVSSLTGGRVEAFF
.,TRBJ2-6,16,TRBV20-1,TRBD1,TGCAGTGCTAGTGGGACAGGATTCTCTGGGGCCAACGTCCTGACTTTC,CSASGTGFSGANVLTF
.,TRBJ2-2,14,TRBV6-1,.,TGTGCCAGCAGTGTGTATCAGAACACCGGGGAGCTGTTTTTT,CASSVYQNTGELFF
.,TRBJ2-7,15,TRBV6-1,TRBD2,TGTGCCAGCAGTGAAGCTATAGCGGGAGTTTACGAGCAGTACTTC,CASSEAIAGVYEQYF
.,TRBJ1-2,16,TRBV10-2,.,TGCGCCAGCAGTCCCCCTACACTTGACTCCTACTATGGCTACACCTTC,CASSPPTLDSYYGYTF
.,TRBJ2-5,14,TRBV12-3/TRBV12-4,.,TGTGCCAGCAATCCGGACAACGAGGGGGAGACCCAGTACTTC,CASNPDNEGETQYF
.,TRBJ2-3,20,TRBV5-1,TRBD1,TGCGCCAGCAGCAGCGCCCACCGGGACAGGGGGCATCTGGAAACAGATACGCAGTATTTT,CASSSAHRDRGHLETDTQYF
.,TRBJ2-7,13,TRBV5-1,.,TGCGCCAGCATTCCGGGGCCGGGCCGGGAGCAGTACTTC,CASIPGPGREQYF
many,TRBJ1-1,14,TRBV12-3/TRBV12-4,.,TGTGCCAGCAGTTTAGAGGGGAGGAGGGCTGAAGCTTTCTTT,CASSLEGRRAEAFF
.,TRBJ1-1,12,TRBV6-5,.,TGTGCCAGCAATGGAGGGTTCGGTGAAGCTTTCTTT,CASNGGFGEAFF
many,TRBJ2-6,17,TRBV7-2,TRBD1,TGTGCCAGCAGCGACAGGGGAAGTTTCTCCGGGGCCAACGTCCTGACTTTC,CASSDRGSFSGANVLTF
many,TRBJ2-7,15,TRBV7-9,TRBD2,TGTGCCAGCAGTATAGGAAGCGGGGGGCCGGGGGAGCAGTACTTC,CASSIGSGGPGEQYF
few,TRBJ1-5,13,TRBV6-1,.,TGTGCCAGCAGTCCCACAGATCTGCAGCCCCAGCATTTT,CASSPTDLQPQHF
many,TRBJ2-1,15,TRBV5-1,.,TGCGCCAGCAGCTTGGGGCAAGGGGGCTACAATGAGCAGTTCTTC,CASSLGQGGYNEQFF
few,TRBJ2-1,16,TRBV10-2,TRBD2,TGCGCCACCGGGACTAGCGGGAGAAGGGTAAACAATGAGCAGTTCTTC,CATGTSGRRVNNEQFF
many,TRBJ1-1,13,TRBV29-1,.,TGCAGCGTTAGGGTGGTAGTAAGGGATGAAGCTTTCTTT,CSVRVVVRDEAFF
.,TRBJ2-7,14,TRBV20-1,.,TGCAGTGCTAGAGATAGAACAGGCTTTGGCGAGCAGTACTTC,CSARDRTGFGEQYF
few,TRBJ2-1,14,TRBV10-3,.,TGTGCCATCAGTGGGGCGGGTCCCCCCCATGAGCAGTTCTTC,CAISGAGPPHEQFF
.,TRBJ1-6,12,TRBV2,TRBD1,TGTGCCAGCTGCGGACAGGGTTTTCCCCTCCACTTT,CASCGQGFPLHF
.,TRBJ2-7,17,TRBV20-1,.,TGCAGTGCTAGAGATTATAAGAGGTTACAGGGAAAGGTCGAGCAGTACTTC,CSARDYKRLQGKVEQYF
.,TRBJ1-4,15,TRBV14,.,TGTGCCAGCAGCCCTATGCGAGGAGGGGAGGAAAAACTGTTTTTT,CASSPMRGGEEKLFF
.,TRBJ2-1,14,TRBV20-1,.,TGCAGTGCTAGTCTTGGGCGGATCGCGAATGAGCAGTTCTTC,CSASLGRIANEQFF
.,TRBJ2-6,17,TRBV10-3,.,TGTGCCATCACCGCGGACAGCGTTAGCTCTGGGGCCAACGTCCTGACTTTC,CAITADSVSSGANVLTF
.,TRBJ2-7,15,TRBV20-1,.,TGCAGTGCTAGAGAGGACCCTCGAGCTGGGGTCGAGCAGTACTTC,CSAREDPRAGVEQYF